A selection of T cell receptor beta chains follows, all from one sample in a study of siplizumab effects on memory and regulatory T cells. Assay: immunoSEQ multiplex PCR; the TCRdb copy retains only in-frame clones and omits some. This table holds just under 85,000 clones, roughly 89% found once. Material for sequencing was Tregs sorted from blood. The receptors here all came from a human donor in good health. The CDR3 runs from the conserved cysteine through the conserved F or W. D genes are given only for firm matches. The listing skips clone size in some rows; elsewhere it reads once, few, many or a size class.

>TRBJ2-5|many|TRBD2|TRBV10-3
TGTGCCATCAGTTTGACTAGCGCGGAGACCCAGTACTTC
CAISLTSAETQYF
>TRBJ2-5|-|-|TRBV6-5
TGTGCCAGCAGCCGTGGGACGGCCAGGGAGACCCAGTACTTC
CASSRGTARETQYF
>TRBJ1-2|-|-|TRBV6-5
TGTGCCAGCAGTTATGAGGCCAACTATGGCTACACCTTC
CASSYEANYGYTF
>TRBJ1-2|once|TRBD1|TRBV5-4
TGTGCCAGCAGCTTCGGGACAGGGGGAGCTAACTATGGCTACACCTTC
CASSFGTGGANYGYTF
>TRBJ1-1|-|-|TRBV7-6
TGTGCCAGCAGCCGTACAGGGAACACTGAAGCTTTCTTT
CASSRTGNTEAFF
>TRBJ1-2|-|-|TRBV7-9
TGTGCCAGCAGGCCCCCGGGGGGTGAGAGTGGCTACACCTTC
CASRPPGGESGYTF
>TRBJ2-7|once|-|TRBV5-4
TGTGCCAGCAGCTTGTTGGGGGAACCGCCCTACGAGCAGTACTTC
CASSLLGEPPYEQYF
>TRBJ2-6|-|-|TRBV23-1
TGCGCCAGCAGTCAGACCGGGGGCTCTGGGGCCAACGTCCTGACTTTC
CASSQTGGSGANVLTF
>TRBJ2-7|-|-|TRBV19
TGTGCCAGTAGTAATCAGGCTAGTTCCTACGAGCAGTACTTC
CASSNQASSYEQYF
>TRBJ1-6|-|TRBD1|TRBV7-6
TGTGCCAGCAGCTTGGCAGACAGGGTCCGGTCACCCCTCCACTTT
CASSLADRVRSPLHF
>TRBJ2-7|-|-|TRBV4-1
TGCGCCAGCAGCCAGGTCCCTGGACAAGTCTACGAGCAGTACTTC
CASSQVPGQVYEQYF
>TRBJ1-1|-|TRBD1|TRBV6-5
TGTGCCAGCATCCCAGGGGGGATAAACACTGAAGCTTTCTTT
CASIPGGINTEAFF
>TRBJ2-5|-|-|TRBV6-6
TGTGCCAGCAGTTATTCGGGGGCCCAAGAGACCCAGTACTTC
CASSYSGAQETQYF
>TRBJ2-3|-|-|TRBV11-3
TGTGCCAGCAGCTTAGGGACAACCTACACAGATACGCAGTATTTT
CASSLGTTYTDTQYF
>TRBJ1-3|once|TRBD1|TRBV4-2
TGTGCCAGCAGCCAAGAAGCAGGGGGTGGAAACACCATATATTTT
CASSQEAGGGNTIYF
>TRBJ2-7|-|-|TRBV30
TGTGCCTGGAGTGTTCGTCAGGGCTACGAGCAGTACTTC
CAWSVRQGYEQYF
>TRBJ2-2|-|-|TRBV27
TGTGCCACTACCCTTCAGGGCACCGGGGAGCTGTTTTTT
CATTLQGTGELFF
>TRBJ2-4|-|TRBD2|TRBV4-1
TGCGCCAGCAGCCAAGGGCGGGGGGGCGGTATAGCCAAAAACATTCAGTACTTC
CASSQGRGGGIAKNIQYF
>TRBJ1-1|-|-|TRBV2
TGTGCCAGCAAATGGGGTCCGGCGCTGAACACTGAAGCTTTCTTT
CASKWGPALNTEAFF
>TRBJ2-7|-|TRBD2|TRBV12-5
TGTGCTAGTGGTTTGTCTACTAGCGGGGGAGCCGAGCAGTACTTC
CASGLSTSGGAEQYF
>TRBJ2-3|-|-|TRBV30
TGTGCCTGGAGTGTCCGGATTCTCACAGATACGCAGTATTTT
CAWSVRILTDTQYF
>TRBJ2-3|-|TRBD2|TRBV19
TGTGCCAGCGAGACCATCCTTAGCGGGGGGAGCACAGATACGCAGTATTTT
CASETILSGGSTDTQYF
>TRBJ2-7|-|TRBD2|TRBV4-1
TGCGCCAGCAGCCTCGGGACTAGCGGGACTGCCTACGAGCAGTACTTC
CASSLGTSGTAYEQYF
>TRBJ1-3|once|-|TRBV19
TGTGCCAGTAAACCTCAACAGTCAAACACCATATATTTT
CASKPQQSNTIYF
>TRBJ2-5|-|-|TRBV2
TGTGCCAGCAGTCGAGCGGGAAGGGGGGAGACCCAGTACTTC
CASSRAGRGETQYF
>TRBJ2-7|-|-|TRBV4-3
TGCGCCAGCAGCCAAGATACGAGGGTAACCTACGAGCAGTACTTC
CASSQDTRVTYEQYF
>TRBJ2-5|few|TRBD2|TRBV29-1
TGCAGCCTTGACGTAGGACTAGCGGGGGGCGCGGAGACCCAGTACTTC
CSLDVGLAGGAETQYF
>TRBJ1-4|-|TRBD1|TRBV28
TGTGCCAGCAGTCTTCCCGGGACAGGGTTTGGTAATGAAAAACTGTTTTTT
CASSLPGTGFGNEKLFF
>TRBJ2-2|-|-|TRBV5-1
TGCGCCAGCAGCTTGGGTCAGGGGACCGGGGAGCTGTTTTTT
CASSLGQGTGELFF
>TRBJ2-3|many|-|TRBV5-1
TGCGCCAGCAGCCATCGCGCTGGAACAGGGGATACGCAGTATTTT
CASSHRAGTGDTQYF
>TRBJ1-5|-|-|TRBV11-2
TGTGCCAGCAGGCGCCGCCAGGCCTACGAATATAGCAATCAGCCCCAGCATTTT
CASRRRQAYEYSNQPQHF
>TRBJ1-6|-|TRBD1|TRBV19
TGTGCCAGTAGCCCATCCGGGACAGGTTCACCCCTCCACTTT
CASSPSGTGSPLHF
>TRBJ1-5|-|TRBD1|TRBV15
TGTGCCACCAGCAGGAGGACAGGCCAGCCCCAGCATTTT
CATSRRTGQPQHF
>TRBJ2-1|-|-|TRBV5-1
TGCGCCAGCAGCCAAGGGATGACAGGATTGGGCAATGAGCAGTTCTTC
CASSQGMTGLGNEQFF
>TRBJ2-3|-|TRBD2|TRBV4-2
TGTGCCAGCAGCCAATTTAGCGGGGGGGTCGCAGATACGCAGTATTTT
CASSQFSGGVADTQYF
>TRBJ1-4|-|-|TRBV20-1
TGCAGGGGGGGGTCTAATGAAAAACTGTTTTTT
CRGGSNEKLFF
>TRBJ1-2|-|-|TRBV10-3
TGTGCCATCAGTGTGGTCAGGAAGGAGTATGGCTACACCTTC
CAISVVRKEYGYTF
>TRBJ1-2|few|-|TRBV18
TGTGCCAGCTCACCACCCCAGGGACCAACTAACTATGGCTACACCTTC
CASSPPQGPTNYGYTF
>TRBJ2-7|-|-|TRBV10-2
TGCGCCAGCAGTGAGAGAGGAGGCCAGACCTACGAGCAGTACTTC
CASSERGGQTYEQYF
>TRBJ1-1|many|-|TRBV11-3
TGTGCCAGCAGCCAGGGACATAGGAACACTGAAGCTTTCTTT
CASSQGHRNTEAFF
>TRBJ1-2|-|-|TRBV28
TGTGCCAGCAGTAAATGGGGTGGCTACACCTTC
CASSKWGGYTF
>TRBJ1-1|-|-|TRBV5-1
TGCGCCAGCAGCTTGACCCCTTCCGGGGGGAAGGCTGAAGCTTTCTTT
CASSLTPSGGKAEAFF
>TRBJ2-3|-|TRBD2|TRBV7-3
TGTGCCAGCAGCCCCCACCGTCGGGTAGCGGGGGAAGTGACAGATACGCAGTATTTT
CASSPHRRVAGEVTDTQYF
>TRBJ2-7|once|TRBD1|TRBV6-6
TGTGCCAGCAGTTTTGGACAGGGAACCTCCTACGAGCAGTACTTC
CASSFGQGTSYEQYF
>TRBJ2-7|-|TRBD1|TRBV4-1
TGCGCCAGCAGCCAAGAAGGAGGACAGGGGGGCTACGAGCAGTACTTC
CASSQEGGQGGYEQYF
>TRBJ2-7|-|-|TRBV27
TGTGCCAGCAGTTCCCGCCGGGACGGTTCCTACGAGCAGTACTTC
CASSSRRDGSYEQYF
>TRBJ2-3|few|TRBD2|TRBV27
TGTGCCACCATTCGAGCGGGGGGGCCGACAGATACGCAGTATTTT
CATIRAGGPTDTQYF
>TRBJ2-7|-|TRBD1|TRBV7-6
TGTGCCAGCAGCGTAGGACAGGGGGGAACCTACGAGCAGTACTTC
CASSVGQGGTYEQYF
>TRBJ2-2|-|-|TRBV27
TGTGCCAGCAGTCCTGTCAGGGTAGTATTCACCGGGGAGCTGTTTTTT
CASSPVRVVFTGELFF
>TRBJ1-2|-|-|TRBV28
TGTGCCAGCAACCAAGCGATACAGGGTGTTGGCTACACCTTC
CASNQAIQGVGYTF
>TRBJ1-2|-|TRBD1|TRBV4-2
TGTGCCAGCAGCCAAGGGGACAGGGTGAACTATGGCTACACCTTC
CASSQGDRVNYGYTF
>TRBJ2-3|-|-|TRBV10-3
TGTGCCACATCCGGGGGTAGCACAGATACGCAGTATTTT
CATSGGSTDTQYF
>TRBJ1-5|-|-|TRBV19
TGTGCCAGTAGTATCAGGGGTGCGGGCAATCAGCCCCAGCATTTT
CASSIRGAGNQPQHF
>TRBJ2-3|-|TRBD2|TRBV4-3
TGCGCCAGCAGCCACGGACTAGTAGGTACAGATACGCAGTATTTT
CASSHGLVGTDTQYF
>TRBJ2-7|-|TRBD2|TRBV6-6
TGTGCCAGCAGTTCCCCCCCGGGGGGGCGCTACGAGCAGTACTTC
CASSSPPGGRYEQYF
>TRBJ2-7|-|TRBD1|TRBV29-1
TGCAGCGCCCGGGACAGCCCTTCCGAGCAGTACTTC
CSARDSPSEQYF
>TRBJ2-7|-|TRBD1|TRBV7-9
TGTGCCAGCAGCCAAGACAGGGGGCAGCCCTACGAGCAGTACTTC
CASSQDRGQPYEQYF
>TRBJ1-2|once|-|TRBV21-1
TGTGCCAGCAGCAAAGTATTTAGAGGCGGAAACTATGGCTACACCTTC
CASSKVFRGGNYGYTF
>TRBJ1-2|-|TRBD1|TRBV9
TGTGCCAGCAGCGTGGGACAGGGGAACTATGGCTACACCTTC
CASSVGQGNYGYTF
>TRBJ1-5|-|-|TRBV5-4
TGTGCCAGCAGCTTGTGGGGGGCTTCGGATCAGCCCCAGCATTTT
CASSLWGASDQPQHF